There are many counts of the clone carrying this T cell receptor beta chain. Its matching antigen is unknown. CDR1 is MDHEN and CDR2 is SYDVKM in the germline V gene. The ends were cut back, 4 bases at V and 7 bases at J, with 8 bases in the middle. The CDR3 is 11 amino acids. The sample originates from a study of T cells in Graves' hyperthyroidism and ophthalmopathy. Study results and limitations: Most expanded thyroid clonotypes above 0.001 recurred in blood. A model using 13 V-J features told ophthalmopathy apart from stable hyperthyroidism.

Diagnosis of hyperthyroidism was new in patients aged 18 to 65, and its duration was under 2 months. Uncontrolled infection, other autoimmune disease, pregnancy or lactation led to exclusion. RNA transcripts gave rise to amplified TCR beta CDR3 regions. With the HTBI primer set, the TCR CDR3 went through a first round of RT-PCR. TCRdb processed the multiplex PCR reads anew with MiXCR; each CDR3 protein has one entry. The sample holds fewer than 800,000 distinct CDR3 sequences; about 17% are singletons and the top ten take under 8.5%. The genes are TRBV28 and TRBJ2-7, with D possibly matching TRBD2 (5 bases). Sequenced material: blood. The receptor's source is a man aged 18-30 years with Graves' hyperthyroidism. For the CDR3, the DNA is TGTGCCAGCAGTTACCCGGGGGAGCAGTACTTC. Its translation: CASSYPGEQYF.